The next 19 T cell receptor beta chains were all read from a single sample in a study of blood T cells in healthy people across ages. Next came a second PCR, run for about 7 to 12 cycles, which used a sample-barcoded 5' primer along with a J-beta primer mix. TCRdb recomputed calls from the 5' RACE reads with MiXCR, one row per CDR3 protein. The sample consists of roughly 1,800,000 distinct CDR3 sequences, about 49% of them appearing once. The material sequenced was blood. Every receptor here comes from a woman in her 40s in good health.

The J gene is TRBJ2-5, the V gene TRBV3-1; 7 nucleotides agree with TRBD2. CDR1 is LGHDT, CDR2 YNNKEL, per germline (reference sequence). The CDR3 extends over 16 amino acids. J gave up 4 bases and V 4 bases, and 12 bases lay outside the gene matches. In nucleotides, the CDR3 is TGTGCCAGCAGCCCGGGAGGATCAGGGCAGACAGAGACCCAGTACTTC. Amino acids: CASSPGGSGQTETQYF.

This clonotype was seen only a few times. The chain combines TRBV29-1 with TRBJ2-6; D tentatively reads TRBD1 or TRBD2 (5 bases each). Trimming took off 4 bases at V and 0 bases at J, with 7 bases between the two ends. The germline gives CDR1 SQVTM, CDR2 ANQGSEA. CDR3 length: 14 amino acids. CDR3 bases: TGCAGCGTTGGGGGGATCTCTGGGGCCAACGTCCTGACTTTC. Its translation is CSVGGISGANVLTF.

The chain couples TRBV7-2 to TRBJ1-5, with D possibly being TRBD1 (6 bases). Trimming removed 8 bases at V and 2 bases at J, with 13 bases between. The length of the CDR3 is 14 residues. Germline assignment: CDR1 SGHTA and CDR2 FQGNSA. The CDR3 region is CASSPDSGNQPQHF. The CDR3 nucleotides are TGTGCCAGCTCACCGGACAGCGGCAATCAGCCCCAGCATTTT.

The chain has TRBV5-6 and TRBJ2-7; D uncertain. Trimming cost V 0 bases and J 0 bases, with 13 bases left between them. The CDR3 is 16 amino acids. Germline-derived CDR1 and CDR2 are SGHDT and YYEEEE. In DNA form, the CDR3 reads TGTGCCAGCAGCTTGGTAGGTCCATACAACTCCTACGAGCAGTACTTC. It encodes CASSLVGPYNSYEQYF. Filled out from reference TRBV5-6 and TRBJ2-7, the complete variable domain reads DAGVTQSPTHLIKTRGQQVTLRCSPKSGHDTVSWYQQALGQGPQFIFQYYEEEERQRGNFPDRFSGHQFPNYSSELNVNALLLGDSALYLCASSLVGPYNSYEQYFGPGTRLTVT.

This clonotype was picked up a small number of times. The CDR3, as DNA: TGTGCCACCAGCAGAGACATCTATGGCTACACCTTC. Translation: CATSRDIYGYTF. The chain is built from TRBV15 and TRBJ1-2; D is unclear. CDR3 size: 12 residues. CDR1 and CDR2 from the germline V gene are LNHNV and YYDKDF (reference sequence). Trimming cost V 0 bases and J 4 bases, with 3 bases left between them.

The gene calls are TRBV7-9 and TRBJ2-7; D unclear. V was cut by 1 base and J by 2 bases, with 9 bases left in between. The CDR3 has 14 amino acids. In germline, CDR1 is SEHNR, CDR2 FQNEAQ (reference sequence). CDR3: CASSLGPVAYEQYF. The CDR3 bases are TGTGCCAGCAGCTTAGGACCGGTCGCCTACGAGCAGTACTTC.

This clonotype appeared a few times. Written as DNA, the CDR3 is TGCAGTGCTAGGGCAGGGCCGGGCAATCAGCCCCAGCATTTT. Translated, it gives CSARAGPGNQPQHF. This chain uses TRBV20-1 with TRBJ1-5; D possibly corresponds to TRBD1 (5 bases). This CDR3 comprises 14 residues. CDR1 and CDR2 from the germline V gene are DFQATT and SNEGSKA (reference sequence). V was trimmed by 3 bases and J by 2 bases, leaving 11 bases between them.

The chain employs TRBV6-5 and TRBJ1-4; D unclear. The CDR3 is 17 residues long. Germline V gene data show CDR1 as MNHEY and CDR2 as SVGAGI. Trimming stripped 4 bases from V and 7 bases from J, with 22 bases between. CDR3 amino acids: CASSSGIFTTITEKLFF. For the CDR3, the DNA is TGTGCCAGCAGTTCCGGGATATTCACTACCATAACTGAAAAACTGTTTTTT.

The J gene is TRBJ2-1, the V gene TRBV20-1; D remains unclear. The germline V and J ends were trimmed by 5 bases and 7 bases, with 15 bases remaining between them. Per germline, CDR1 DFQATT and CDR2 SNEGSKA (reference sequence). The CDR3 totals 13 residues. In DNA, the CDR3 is TGCAGTGCTGGGGTCCTCCTAAGGAATGAGCAGTTCTTC. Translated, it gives CSAGVLLRNEQFF.

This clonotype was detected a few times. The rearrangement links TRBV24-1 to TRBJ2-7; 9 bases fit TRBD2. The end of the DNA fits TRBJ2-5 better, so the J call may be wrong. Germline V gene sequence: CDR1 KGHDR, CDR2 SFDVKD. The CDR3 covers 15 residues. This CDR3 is CATSDATSGQETQYF. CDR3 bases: TGTGCCACCAGTGATGCGACTAGCGGTCAAGAGACCCAGTACTTC.

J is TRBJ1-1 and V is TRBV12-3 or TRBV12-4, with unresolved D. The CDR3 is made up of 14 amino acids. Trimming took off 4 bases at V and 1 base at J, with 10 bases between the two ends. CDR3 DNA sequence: TGTGCCAGCAGTTCCGGGAGGTGGAACACTGAAGCTTTCTTT. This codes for CASSSGRWNTEAFF.

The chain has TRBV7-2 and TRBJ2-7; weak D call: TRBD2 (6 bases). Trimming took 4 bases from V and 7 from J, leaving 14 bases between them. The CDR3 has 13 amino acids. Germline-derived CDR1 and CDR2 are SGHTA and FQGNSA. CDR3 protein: CASSSRGGGEQYF. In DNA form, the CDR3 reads TGTGCCAGCAGCTCAAGAGGAGGAGGGGAGCAGTACTTC.

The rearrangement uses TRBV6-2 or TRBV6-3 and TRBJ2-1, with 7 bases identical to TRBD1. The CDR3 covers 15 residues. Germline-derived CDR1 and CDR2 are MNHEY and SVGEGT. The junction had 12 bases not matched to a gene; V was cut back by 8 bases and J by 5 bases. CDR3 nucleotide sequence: TGTGCCAGCCACGACAGGGCCTACACGAACAATGAGCAGTTCTTC. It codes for CASHDRAYTNNEQFF.

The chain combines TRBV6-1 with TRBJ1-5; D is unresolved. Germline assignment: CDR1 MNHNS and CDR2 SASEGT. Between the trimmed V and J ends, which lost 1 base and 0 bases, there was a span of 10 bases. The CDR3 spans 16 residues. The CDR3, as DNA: TGTGCCAGCAGTGAAGGGACTCCTTATAGCAATCAGCCCCAGCATTTT. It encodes CASSEGTPYSNQPQHF.

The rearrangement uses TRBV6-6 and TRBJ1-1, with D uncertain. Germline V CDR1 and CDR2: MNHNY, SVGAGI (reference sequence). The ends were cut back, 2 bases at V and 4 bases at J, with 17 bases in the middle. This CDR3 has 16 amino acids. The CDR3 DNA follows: TGTGCCAGCAGTTACGTATCCTCGGTAGAGGGCACTGAAGCTTTCTTT. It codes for CASSYVSSVEGTEAFF.

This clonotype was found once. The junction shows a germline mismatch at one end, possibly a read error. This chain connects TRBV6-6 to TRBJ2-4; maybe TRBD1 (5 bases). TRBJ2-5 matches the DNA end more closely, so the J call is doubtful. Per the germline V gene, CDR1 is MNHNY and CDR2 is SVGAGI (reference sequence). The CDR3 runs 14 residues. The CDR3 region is CASSDSTVQETQYF. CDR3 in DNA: TGTGCCAGCAGTGACTCGACAGTTCAAGAGACCCAGTACTTC.

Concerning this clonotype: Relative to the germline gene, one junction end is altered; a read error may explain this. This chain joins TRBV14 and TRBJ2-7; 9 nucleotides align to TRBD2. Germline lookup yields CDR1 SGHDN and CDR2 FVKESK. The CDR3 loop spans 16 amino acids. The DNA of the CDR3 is TGTGCCAGCAGCCAAGACATAGCGGGAGTTTCCTACGAGCGGTACTTC. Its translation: CASSQDIAGVSYERYF.

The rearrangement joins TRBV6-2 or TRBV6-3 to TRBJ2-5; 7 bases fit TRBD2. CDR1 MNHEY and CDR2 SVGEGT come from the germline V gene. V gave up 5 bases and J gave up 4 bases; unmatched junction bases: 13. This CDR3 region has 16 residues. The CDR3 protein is CASSPQTGGRLETQYF. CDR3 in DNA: TGTGCCAGCAGTCCCCAGACGGGGGGTAGATTAGAGACCCAGTACTTC.

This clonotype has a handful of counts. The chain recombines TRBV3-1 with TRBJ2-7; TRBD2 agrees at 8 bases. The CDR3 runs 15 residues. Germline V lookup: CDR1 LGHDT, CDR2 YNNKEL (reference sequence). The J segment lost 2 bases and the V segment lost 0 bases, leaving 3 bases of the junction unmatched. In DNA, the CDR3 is TGTGCCAGCAGCCAAGAGTCAGCGGGAGCCTACGAGCAGTACTTC. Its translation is CASSQESAGAYEQYF.